The 26 T cell receptor beta chains given below trace back to one sample, sequenced in a study of T cells in Graves' hyperthyroidism and ophthalmopathy. RNA transcripts were the template for amplifying TCR beta CDR3 regions. The HTBI primer set served for first-round RT-PCR of the TCR CDR3. One entry per CDR3 protein results from TCRdb running MiXCR on the multiplex PCR reads. Here the sample spans 750,000 to 950,000 distinct CDR3 sequences, around 39% being singletons. Sequenced sample: blood. These receptors came from a man between 18 and 35 years old with Graves' hyperthyroidism.

This clonotype has at least ten counts. The chain joins TRBV9 to TRBJ1-1, with TRBD1 identical over 10 bases. The CDR3 is made up of 16 amino acids. Germline lookup yields CDR1 SGDLS and CDR2 YYNGEE. The trim removed 0 bases at V and 1 base at J, leaving 3 bases unmatched. The CDR3 protein is CASSVGQGAGNTEAFF. The CDR3 DNA reads TGTGCCAGCAGCGTAGGACAGGGGGCGGGGAACACTGAAGCTTTCTTT.

This chain connects TRBV4-1 to TRBJ1-2; D perhaps matches TRBD1 (6 bases). The V and J ends lost 2 bases and 4 bases respectively, with 17 bases between them. CDR1 and CDR2 from the germline V gene are MGHRA and YSYEKL. The CDR3 extends over 16 amino acids. The DNA of the CDR3 is TGCGCCAGCAGCCAACCGACAGGAAGCCGGGGCTATGGCTACACCTTC. Translating gives CASSQPTGSRGYGYTF.

The gene calls are TRBV12-3 or TRBV12-4 and TRBJ2-7, with D possibly called TRBD1 or TRBD2 (5 bases each). Between the trimmed V and J ends, which lost 1 base and 8 bases, there was a span of 9 bases. The CDR3 has 12 amino acids. CDR3 sequence (DNA): TGTGCCAGCAGTTTAGGTAGGGACCAGCAGTACTTC. Translating gives CASSLGRDQQYF.

For this clonotype: The junction does not match germline at one end; this may be a read error. The chain recombines TRBV20-1 with TRBJ1-6, with 8 bases identical to TRBD1. This CDR3 contains 17 residues. The V gene's germline CDR1 is DFQATT and CDR2 SNEGSKA (reference sequence). CDR3 DNA: TGCAGTGCTAGAGATACACAGGGGGTTTCCTCTAATTCACCCCTCCACTTT. Translating gives CSARDTQGVSSNSPLHF.

This clonotype came up once. Mismatch with germline at one junction end may stem from a read error. The chain links TRBV6-6 to TRBJ1-1; D might be TRBD1 (5 bases). Germline lookup yields CDR1 MNHNY and CDR2 SVGAGI (reference sequence). The CDR3 is 16 amino acids. The chain's CDR3 is CASSYPKGLMNTEAFF. CDR3 sequence (DNA): TGTGCCAGCAGCTACCCGAAGGGGCTAATGAACACTGAGGCTTTCTTT.

This clonotype came up a few times. A read error is possible here, since a much larger clone lies one base away. The rearrangement joins TRBV24-1 to TRBJ1-5; the match to TRBD1 covers 7 bases. V shed 2 bases and J 9 bases; nucleotides not matched to a gene: 6. This CDR3 region has 14 residues. Germline V CDR1 and CDR2: KGHDR, SFDVKD. The CDR3 nucleotides read TGTGCCACCAGTGATTCGGACAGGAGCCGGCCCCAGCATTTT. Its protein is CATSDSDRSRPQHF.

This clonotype was counted once. The chain employs TRBV5-1 and TRBJ2-2; possibly TRBD1 for D (6 bases). Trimming removed 4 bases from V and 13 bases from J, with 8 bases in between. From germline, CDR1 is SGHRS and CDR2 YFSETQ. This CDR3 is built from 10 residues. The CDR3 reads CASSLRGLFF. In DNA form, the CDR3 reads TGCGCCAGCAGCCTCAGGGGGCTGTTTTTT.

V and J are TRBV7-4 and TRBJ1-2, with a possible D match to TRBD1 (5 bases). Germline V gene sequence: CDR1 SGHVT, CDR2 SQSDAQ. Trimming left V 0 bases short and J 5 bases short, with 13 bases between. The CDR3 runs to 15 residues. DNA for the CDR3: TGTGCCAGCAGCTTAGCGGTGACAGCTCCTTATGGCTACACCTTC. It translates to CASSLAVTAPYGYTF.

The chain joins TRBV12-3 or TRBV12-4 to TRBJ1-2; D may be TRBD1 (5 bases). The V and J ends lost 3 bases and 8 bases respectively, with 19 bases between them. This CDR3 region has 15 residues. CDR3 sequence reads: CASSLRESRGWGYTF. DNA for the CDR3: TGTGCCAGCAGTTTGCGGGAAAGTAGGGGTTGGGGCTACACCTTC.

A word on this clonotype: Given a much more abundant clone one base away, this may be a read error. The rearrangement uses TRBV24-1 and TRBJ2-5; D remains unclear. The CDR3 covers 14 residues. CDR1 and CDR2 from the germline V gene are KGHDR and SFDVKD. The CDR3 sequence is CAASDFSGQETQYF. CDR3 nucleotides: TGTGCCGCCAGTGATTTCTCTGGGCAAGAGACCCAGTACTTC.

This sequence joins TRBV7-3 and TRBJ1-3; D is unresolved. The CDR3 has 15 residues. V gave up 5 bases and J gave up 0 bases, with 11 bases separating them. Germline CDR1 reads SGHTA; CDR2 reads FQGTGA. The CDR3 protein is CASSPDASSGNTIYF. Written as DNA, the CDR3 is TGTGCCAGCAGCCCAGATGCAAGCTCTGGAAACACCATATATTTT.

The J gene is TRBJ1-2, the V gene TRBV7-2; D gene ambiguous. CDR3 length: 12 amino acids. V was pared by 3 bases and J by 8 bases, with 10 bases between. Germline CDR1 is SGHTA and CDR2 is FQGNSA. The CDR3 here is CASSLVGGGYTF. As DNA, the CDR3 is TGTGCCAGCAGCTTGGTAGGAGGCGGCTACACCTTC.

The chain uses TRBV7-9 and TRBJ1-6; D may be TRBD1 (5 bases). Germline V gene data show CDR1 as SEHNR and CDR2 as FQNEAQ (reference sequence). The CDR3 runs 14 residues. Trimming cost V 5 bases and J 11 bases, with 16 bases left between them. The CDR3 bases are TGTGCCAGCAGCCCGACCGGGACGGGGGCACCCCTCCACTTT. As protein: CASSPTGTGAPLHF.

The chain recombines TRBV6-6 with TRBJ2-7; maybe TRBD2 (5 bases). The CDR3 contains 14 residues. Per germline, CDR1 MNHNY and CDR2 SVGAGI (reference sequence). Trimming removed 4 bases from V and 0 bases from J, with 10 bases in between. DNA of the CDR3: TGTGCCAGCAGTTTCCTAGCTAGCTCCTACGAGCAGTACTTC. Its translation is CASSFLASSYEQYF.

The V gene is TRBV9, the J gene TRBJ2-2; D is uncertain. Per the germline V gene, CDR1 is SGDLS and CDR2 is YYNGEE. The V end lost 3 bases, the J end lost 3 bases, and 9 bases lay between the germline ends. This CDR3 comprises 14 residues. The CDR3 is CASSAPLDTGELFF. CDR3 coding DNA: TGTGCCAGCAGCGCCCCGTTGGACACCGGGGAGCTGTTTTTT.

This chain uses TRBV29-1 with TRBJ1-6, with D uncertain. Deletions cut 6 bases from V and 5 bases from J, with 8 bases between. This CDR3 comprises 12 residues. Germline values: CDR1 SQVTM, CDR2 ANQGSEA. CDR3 DNA: TGCAGCGTGGGAATGGATAATTCACCCCTCCACTTT. Residues: CSVGMDNSPLHF.

As to this clonotype: Germline is not matched at one junction end, which may reflect a read error. The chain employs TRBV5-1 and TRBJ1-1; D might be TRBD1 (6 bases). Germline CDR1 reads SGHRS; CDR2 reads YFSETQ. The CDR3 is 15 amino acids. The CDR3 sequence is CASSFSGTMNTGAFF. The CDR3 nucleotides read TGCGCCAGCAGCTTCTCCGGGACAATGAACACTGGAGCTTTCTTT.

This clonotype has a handful of counts. The V call is TRBV7-2, the J call TRBJ1-5; D unresolved. The CDR3 extends over 17 amino acids. Trimming pared 3 bases from V and 0 bases from J, leaving 15 bases between. The V gene's germline CDR1 is SGHTA and CDR2 FQGNSA. The CDR3 DNA is TGTGCCAGCAGCTTCTCGGGCAGCCTTTATAGCAATCAGCCCCAGCATTTT. Translation gives CASSFSGSLYSNQPQHF.

The V gene is TRBV5-1, the J gene TRBJ1-2; D is perhaps TRBD1 (5 bases). V lost 4 bases to trimming and J lost 6 bases, with 28 bases between them. The length of the CDR3 is 18 residues. Germline CDR1 is SGHRS and CDR2 is YFSETQ. In DNA, the CDR3 is TGCGCCAGCAGCCTAGCTGTTGATCGGCCGGCCAGGGATGATGGCTACACCTTC. Translation gives CASSLAVDRPARDDGYTF.

In its sample, this clonotype was seen many times. V usage is TRBV29-1 and J usage is TRBJ1-2; possibly TRBD1 for D (5 bases). There are 13 residues in the CDR3. Trimming cost V 2 bases and J 3 bases, with 10 bases left between them. Germline CDR1 SQVTM, CDR2 ANQGSEA. In DNA form, the CDR3 reads TGCAGCGTTGAAAGGGGTGGATACTATGGCTACACCTTC. Its protein is CSVERGGYYGYTF. The variable domain in full, with the rest retrieved from reference TRBV29-1 and TRBJ1-2, is SAVISQKPSRDICQRGTSLTIQCQVDSQVTMMFWYRQQPGQSLTLIATANQGSEATYESGFVIDKFPISRPNLTFSTLTVSNMSPEDSSIYLCSVERGGYYGYTFGSGTRLTVV.

This clonotype was seen more than once but under ten times. A read error may account for a junction end that differs from germline. The chain carries TRBV12-3 or TRBV12-4 and TRBJ1-5; 9 bases are shared with TRBD1. The CDR3 runs to 14 residues. The CDR3 coding sequence is TGTGCCAGCAGTTACAGGGGGCCTAATCAACCCCAGCATTTT. It specifies CASSYRGPNQPQHF.

This sequence joins TRBV14 and TRBJ2-2; D is undetermined. Trimming took off 0 bases at V and 4 bases at J, with 9 bases between the two ends. The CDR3 length is 15 residues. CDR1 is SGHDN and CDR2 is FVKESK in the germline V gene. The CDR3 sequence is CASSQDWALTGELFF. DNA for the CDR3: TGTGCCAGCAGCCAAGACTGGGCGCTCACCGGGGAGCTGTTTTTT.

This clonotype was counted ten times or more. The chain has TRBV20-1 and TRBJ1-3; D ambiguous. V was shortened by 0 bases and J by 9 bases, with 12 bases between the two germline ends. The CDR3 runs to 13 residues. Germline V CDR1 and CDR2: DFQATT, SNEGSKA (reference sequence). The CDR3 DNA reads as TGCAGTGCTAGAGAGCGTATCCGGGGCACCATATATTTT. This translates into CSARERIRGTIYF.

The chain uses TRBV10-2 and TRBJ1-2; the D is unclear. The CDR3 length is 12 residues. Germline assignment: CDR1 WSHSY and CDR2 SAAADI. V was trimmed by 9 bases and J by 3 bases, leaving 11 bases between them. CDR3 coding DNA: TGCGCCAGTAAAACGTGGGACTATGGCTACACCTTC. Its protein product is CASKTWDYGYTF.

The chain employs TRBV4-3 and TRBJ1-1; D perhaps matches TRBD1 (6 bases). This CDR3 spans 13 amino acids. With 7 bases removed from V and 3 bases from J, the gap between germline ends came to 12 bases. CDR1 and CDR2 from the germline V gene are LGHNA and YSLEER. The CDR3 loop is CASTEGGYTEAFF. The DNA of the CDR3 is TGCGCCAGCACGGAGGGGGGGTACACTGAAGCTTTCTTT.

With respect to this clonotype: A read error may produce the germline difference seen at one junction end. The genes are TRBV7-9 and TRBJ2-7; TRBD1 matches at 7 bases. CDR3 length: 12 residues. Germline assignment: CDR1 SEHNR and CDR2 FQNEAQ (reference sequence). The CDR3 coding sequence is TGTGCCAGCAGCACAGGGGTCGGGGAGCTGTACTTC. Encoded protein: CASSTGVGELYF.